The clone carrying this TCR beta chain was seen only once. The antigen is undetermined. The CDR3 carries no conserved terminal phenylalanine or tryptophan, so it likely arises from a read error. This sample's RNA came from whole unsorted tissue. Three rounds of nested PCR, following a modified ARM-PCR protocol, produced the TCRbeta library. TCRdb processed the multiplex PCR reads anew with MiXCR; each CDR3 protein has one entry. Seen here are 70,000 to 90,000 distinct CDR3 sequences, over 75% observed once, and the top ten hold about an eighth. These data come from a study of tumor and adjacent non-tumor tissue in lung cancer. The wider study: The cohort had around twelve adenocarcinoma, 2 squamous cell and 1 small cell patients.

Study-wide results and limits: Compared with tumor, normal lung showed significantly lower TCR diversity. Normal lung showed higher cumulative top 100 clone frequency than tumor.

The CDR3 consists of 16 residues. Germline V gene sequence: CDR1 MNHNY, CDR2 SVGAGI (reference sequence). Source material: lung tumor tissue. The rearrangement uses TRBV6-6 and TRBJ1-6, with a possible D match to TRBD1 (5 bases). The TCR originated in a woman aged 45 to 65 with non-small cell lung cancer. CDR3 protein: CTSSSPGAPGDSLLHI. The DNA of the CDR3 is TGTACCAGCAGTTCACCCGGGGCGCCGGGCGATTCACTCCTCCACATT.